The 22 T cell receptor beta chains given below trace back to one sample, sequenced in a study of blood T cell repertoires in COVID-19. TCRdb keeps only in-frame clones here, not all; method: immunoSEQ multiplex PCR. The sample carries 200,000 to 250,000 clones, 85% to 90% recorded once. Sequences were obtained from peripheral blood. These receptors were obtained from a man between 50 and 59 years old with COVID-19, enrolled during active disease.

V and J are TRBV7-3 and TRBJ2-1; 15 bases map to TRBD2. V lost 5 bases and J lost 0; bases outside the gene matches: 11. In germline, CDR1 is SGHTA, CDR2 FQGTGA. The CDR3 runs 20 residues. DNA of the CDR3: TGTGCCAGCAGCCAGACGGGACTAGCGGGGGGCAAGAGCTCCTACAATGAGCAGTTCTTC. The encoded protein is CASSQTGLAGGKSSYNEQFF.

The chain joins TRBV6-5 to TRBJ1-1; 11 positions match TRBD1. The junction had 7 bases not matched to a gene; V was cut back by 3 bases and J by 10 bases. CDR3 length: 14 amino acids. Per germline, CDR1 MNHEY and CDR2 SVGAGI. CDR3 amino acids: CASSYLDRGPVAFF. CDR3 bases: TGTGCCAGCAGTTATTTGGACAGGGGGCCGGTAGCTTTCTTT.

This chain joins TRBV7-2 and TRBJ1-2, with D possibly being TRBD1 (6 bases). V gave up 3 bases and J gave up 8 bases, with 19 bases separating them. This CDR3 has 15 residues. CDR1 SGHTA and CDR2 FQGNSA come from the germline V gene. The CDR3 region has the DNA TGTGCCAGCAGCTTTGACGGACAGTCCTCTAACGGCTACACCTTC. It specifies CASSFDGQSSNGYTF.

The CDR3 sequence: CASSRDRDFGYTF. The CDR3 nucleotides are TGTGCCAGCAGTAGGGACAGGGATTTTGGCTACACCTTC. The chain combines TRBV12-3 or TRBV12-4 with TRBJ1-2; 9 bases fit TRBD1. The junction had 5 bases not matched to a gene; V was cut back by 5 bases and J by 7 bases. The CDR3 contains 13 residues.

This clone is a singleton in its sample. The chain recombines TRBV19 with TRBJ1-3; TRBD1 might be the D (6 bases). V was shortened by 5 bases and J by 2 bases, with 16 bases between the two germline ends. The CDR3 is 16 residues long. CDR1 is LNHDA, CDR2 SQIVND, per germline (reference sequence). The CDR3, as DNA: TGTGCCAGTAGTCCCGGGACATTAAGGGCTGGAAACACCATATATTTT. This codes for CASSPGTLRAGNTIYF.

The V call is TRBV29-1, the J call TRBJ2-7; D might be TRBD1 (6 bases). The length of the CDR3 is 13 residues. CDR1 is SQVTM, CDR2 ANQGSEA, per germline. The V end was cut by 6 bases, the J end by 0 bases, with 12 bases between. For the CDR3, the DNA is TGCAGCGTCTTGACAGGAAACTCCTACGAGCAGTACTTC. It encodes CSVLTGNSYEQYF.

CDR3 nucleotides: TGTGCCAGCAGCTTAGGATCGGGACAGGGACTCTCTGGGGCCAACGTCCTGACTTTC. Translated, it gives CASSLGSGQGLSGANVLTF. This sequence joins TRBV7-2 and TRBJ2-6, with 9 positions matching TRBD1. This CDR3 spans 19 amino acids. With 1 base clipped from V and 0 bases from J, the junction kept 7 bases outside the gene matches. Germline CDR1 reads SGHTA; CDR2 reads FQGNSA.

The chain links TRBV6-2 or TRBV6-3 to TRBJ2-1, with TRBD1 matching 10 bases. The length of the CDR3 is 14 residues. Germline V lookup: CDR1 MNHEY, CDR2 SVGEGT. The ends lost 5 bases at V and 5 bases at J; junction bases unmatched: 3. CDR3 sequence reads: CASSRTGGHNEQFF. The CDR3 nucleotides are TGTGCCAGCAGTAGGACAGGGGGTCACAATGAGCAGTTCTTC.

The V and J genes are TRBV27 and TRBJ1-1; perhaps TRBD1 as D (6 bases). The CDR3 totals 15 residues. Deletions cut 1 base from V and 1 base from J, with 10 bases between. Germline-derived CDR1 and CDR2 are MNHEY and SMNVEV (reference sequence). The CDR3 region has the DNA TGTGCCAGCAGTTTATGGGACACTCAGAACACTGAAGCTTTCTTT. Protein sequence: CASSLWDTQNTEAFF.

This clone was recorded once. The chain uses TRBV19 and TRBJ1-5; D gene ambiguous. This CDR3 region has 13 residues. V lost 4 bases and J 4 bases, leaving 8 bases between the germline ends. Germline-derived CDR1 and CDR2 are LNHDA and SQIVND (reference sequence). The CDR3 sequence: CASSSTANQPQHF. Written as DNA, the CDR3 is TGTGCCAGTAGTAGTACAGCAAATCAGCCCCAGCATTTT.

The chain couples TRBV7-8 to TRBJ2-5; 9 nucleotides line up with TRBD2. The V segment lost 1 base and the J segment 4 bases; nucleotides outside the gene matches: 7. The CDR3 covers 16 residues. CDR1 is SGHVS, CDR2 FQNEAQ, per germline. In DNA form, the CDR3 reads TGTGCCAGCAGCTTAGTCGATGCGGGGGGGGGAGAGACCCAGTACTTC. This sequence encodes CASSLVDAGGGETQYF. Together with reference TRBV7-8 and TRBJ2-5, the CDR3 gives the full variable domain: GAGVSQSPRYKVAKRGQDVALRCDPISGHVSLFWYQQALGQGPEFLTYFQNEAQLDKSGLPSDRFFAERPEGSVSTLKIQRTQQEDSAVYLCASSLVDAGGGETQYFGPGTRLLVL.

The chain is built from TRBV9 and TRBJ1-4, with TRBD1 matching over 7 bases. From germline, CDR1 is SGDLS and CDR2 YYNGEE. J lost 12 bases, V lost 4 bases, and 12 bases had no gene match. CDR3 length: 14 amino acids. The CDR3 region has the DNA TGTGCCAGCAGCCTAGGGACAGACCGCTTAGAACTGTTTTTT. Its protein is CASSLGTDRLELFF.

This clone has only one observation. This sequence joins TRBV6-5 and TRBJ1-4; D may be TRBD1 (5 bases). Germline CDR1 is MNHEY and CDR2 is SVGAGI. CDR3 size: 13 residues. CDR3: CATTNGEGEKLFF. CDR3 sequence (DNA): TGTGCAACAACTAACGGGGAGGGGGAAAAACTGTTTTTT.

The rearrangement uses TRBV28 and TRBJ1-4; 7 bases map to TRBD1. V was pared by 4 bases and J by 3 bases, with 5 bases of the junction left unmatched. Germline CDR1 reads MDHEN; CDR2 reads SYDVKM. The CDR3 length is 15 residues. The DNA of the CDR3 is TGTGCCAGCAGTTCAAGACAGGGCGCTAATGAAAAACTGTTTTTT. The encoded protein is CASSSRQGANEKLFF.

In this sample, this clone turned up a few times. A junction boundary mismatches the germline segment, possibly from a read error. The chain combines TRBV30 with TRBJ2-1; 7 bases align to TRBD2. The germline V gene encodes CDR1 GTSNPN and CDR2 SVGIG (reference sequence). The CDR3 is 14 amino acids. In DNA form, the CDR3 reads TGTGCCTGGAGGCGGGGGAACTCCAACAATGAGCAGTTCTTC. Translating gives CAWRRGNSNNEQFF.

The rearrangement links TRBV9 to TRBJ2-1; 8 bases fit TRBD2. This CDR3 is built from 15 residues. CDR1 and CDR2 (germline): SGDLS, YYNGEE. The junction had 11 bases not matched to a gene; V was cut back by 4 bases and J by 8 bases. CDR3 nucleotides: TGTGCCAGCAGCTCTATCCGTAGCGGGGTCCATGAGCAGTTCTTC. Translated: CASSSIRSGVHEQFF.

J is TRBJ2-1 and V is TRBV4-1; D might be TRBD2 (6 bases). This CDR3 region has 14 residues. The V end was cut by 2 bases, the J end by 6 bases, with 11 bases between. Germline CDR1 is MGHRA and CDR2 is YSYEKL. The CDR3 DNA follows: TGCGCCAGCAGCCAACTAGCGATCCTCAATGAGCAGTTCTTC. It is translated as CASSQLAILNEQFF.

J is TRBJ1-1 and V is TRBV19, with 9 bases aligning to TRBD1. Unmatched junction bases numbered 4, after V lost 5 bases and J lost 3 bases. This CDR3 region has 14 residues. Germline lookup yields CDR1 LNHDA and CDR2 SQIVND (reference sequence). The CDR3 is CASSVTGGYTEAFF. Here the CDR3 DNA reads TGTGCCAGTAGTGTTACAGGGGGCTACACTGAAGCTTTCTTT.

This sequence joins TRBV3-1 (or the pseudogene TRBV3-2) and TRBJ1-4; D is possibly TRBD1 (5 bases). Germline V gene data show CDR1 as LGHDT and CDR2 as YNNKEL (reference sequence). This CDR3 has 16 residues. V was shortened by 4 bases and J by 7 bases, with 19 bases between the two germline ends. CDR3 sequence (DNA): TGTGCCAGCAGCCGAAATGGCGGCAGGAGGGGTGAAAAACTGTTTTTT. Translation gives CASSRNGGRRGEKLFF.

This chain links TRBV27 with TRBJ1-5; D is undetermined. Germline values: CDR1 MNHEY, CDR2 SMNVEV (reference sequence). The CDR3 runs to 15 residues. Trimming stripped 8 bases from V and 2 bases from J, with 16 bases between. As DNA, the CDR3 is TGTGCCAGCGGCCACCGCGGGCTAGGCAATCAGCCCCAGCATTTT. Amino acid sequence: CASGHRGLGNQPQHF.

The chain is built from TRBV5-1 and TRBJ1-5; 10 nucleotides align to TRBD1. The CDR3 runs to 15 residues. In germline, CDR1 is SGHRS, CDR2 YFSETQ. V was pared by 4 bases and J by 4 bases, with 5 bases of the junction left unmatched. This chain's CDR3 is CASSPGDRGNQPQHF. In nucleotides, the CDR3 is TGCGCCAGCAGCCCTGGGGACAGGGGTAATCAGCCCCAGCATTTT.

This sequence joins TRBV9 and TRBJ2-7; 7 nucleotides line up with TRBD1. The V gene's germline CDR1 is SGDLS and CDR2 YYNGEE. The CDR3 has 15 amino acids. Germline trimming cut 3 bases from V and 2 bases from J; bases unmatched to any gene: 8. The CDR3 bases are TGTGCCAGCAGCGCCGATGGGACAGCCACCTACGAGCAGTACTTC. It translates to CASSADGTATYEQYF.